This T cell receptor (beta chain) was documented in a study of cytomegalovirus exposure and HLA in healthy donors. Primers for the PCR totalled 60 Vbeta and 13 Jbeta. Only in-frame clones appear in the TCRdb table, and some are missing; sequencing was by immunoSEQ multiplex PCR. The table lists around 130,000 clones, roughly 90% of them singletons. On this clone: Its antigen remains unknown.

Study-wide findings and caveats: Among the CMV-associated chains, three were confirmed in vitro as specific for CMV antigens. Most subjects had HLA-A and HLA-B alleles reportedly predicted accurately by TCR beta sequences. TCR beta V- and J-gene trimming was later associated with a missense DCLRE1C variant.

There are 17 residues in the CDR3. Per the germline V gene, CDR1 is SGHAT and CDR2 is FQNNGV. The germline V and J ends were trimmed by 4 bases and 0 bases, with 18 bases remaining between them. This chain joins TRBV11-2 and TRBJ1-1; TRBD1 is a possible D gene (5 bases). Material for sequencing was PBMCs. This receptor was identified in a woman aged 40 to 49 in good health and CMV-seronegative. The CDR3 is CASSSGLPFRMNTEAFF. DNA for the CDR3: TGTGCCAGCAGCTCAGGGTTACCGTTTCGTATGAACACTGAAGCTTTCTTT.